Listed below are T cell receptor beta chains from one sample, sequenced in a study of response to subunit inactivated influenza vaccine. TCRdb passed the RT-PCR reads through MiXCR, listing each CDR3 protein once. This sample has approximately 290,000 distinct CDR3 sequences, with roughly 20% found just once. The sample consisted of PBMCs from blood, taken 21 months after vaccination. These receptors were collected from a man between 50 and 69 years old who received an inactivated influenza vaccine. The CDR3 runs from the conserved cysteine through the conserved F or W. The D gene is left open where the match is weak. A clone size is listed for some rows: how often the clone was seen (once, few, many), or a class if it is expanded.

v_gene	len	j_gene	abundance	d_gene	CDR3aa	CDR3nt
TRBV10-3	13	TRBJ2-5	few	TRBD2	CASGSGAKETQYF	TGTGCCTCGGGAAGCGGGGCTAAAGAGACCCAGTACTTC
TRBV14	12	TRBJ2-7	few	NA	CASSHNRYEQYF	TGTGCCAGCAGCCACAATAGATACGAGCAGTACTTC
TRBV13	13	TRBJ1-4	few	TRBD1	CASSARGHEKLFF	TGTGCCAGCAGCGCAAGGGGGCACGAAAAACTGTTTTTT
TRBV7-9	13	TRBJ1-6	few	NA	CASGFGGNSPLHF	TGTGCCAGCGGGTTTGGAGGGAATTCACCCCTCCACTTT
TRBV6-5	14	TRBJ1-1	NA	TRBD1	CASSYSTGVTEAFF	TGTGCCAGCAGTTACTCGACAGGGGTGACTGAAGCTTTCTTT
TRBV29-1	12	TRBJ1-2	few	NA	CSVESRDYGYTF	TGCAGCGTTGAATCCAGGGACTATGGCTACACCTTC
TRBV5-1	14	TRBJ1-6	NA	NA	CASSLRPINSPLHF	TGCGCCAGCAGCTTGCGTCCGATTAATTCACCCCTCCACTTT
TRBV7-2	16	TRBJ1-5	few	NA	CASSLVGGRGDQPQHF	TGTGCCAGCAGCTTAGTTGGGGGGAGGGGGGATCAGCCCCAGCATTTT
TRBV19	14	TRBJ2-1	once	NA	CASNPGYTYNEQFF	TGTGCCAGTAACCCAGGGTACACCTACAATGAGCAGTTCTTC
TRBV10-3	13	TRBJ1-1	few	TRBD1	CATTGTGGTEAFF	TGTGCCACCACCGGGACAGGGGGGACTGAAGCTTTCTTT
TRBV4-2	15	TRBJ2-7	few	NA	CASSPTAGQTYEQYF	TGTGCCAGCAGCCCGACGGCAGGACAGACCTACGAGCAGTACTTC
TRBV5-1	16	TRBJ1-2	NA	TRBD1	CASSLTGVGVAYGYTF	TGCGCCAGCAGTCTTACAGGGGTCGGGGTAGCGTATGGCTACACCTTC
TRBV20-1	14	TRBJ2-5	NA	NA	CSASLRLYQETQYF	TGCAGTGCTAGTCTGCGTCTGTACCAAGAGACCCAGTACTTC
TRBV20-1	15	TRBJ1-5	few	NA	CSARDRLDGNQPQHF	TGCAGTGCTAGAGATCGCCTCGATGGCAATCAGCCCCAGCATTTT
TRBV4-3	15	TRBJ2-1	once	NA	CASSPGPASYNEQFF	TGCGCCAGCAGCCCGGGACCAGCTTCCTACAATGAGCAGTTCTTC
TRBV4-3	15	TRBJ2-5	NA	NA	CASSQDYSGRETQYF	TGCGCCAGCAGCCAAGATTACAGTGGGAGAGAGACCCAGTACTTC
TRBV19	15	TRBJ2-5	few	TRBD2	CASRTSGRSQETQYF	TGTGCCAGTAGGACTAGCGGGAGGTCCCAAGAGACCCAGTACTTC
TRBV11-3	16	TRBJ1-2	few	TRBD1	CASSCPSRGHSYGYTF	TGTGCCAGCAGCTGTCCCAGCAGGGGGCATAGCTATGGCTACACCTTC
TRBV29-1	13	TRBJ1-2	few	NA	CSVALGSNYGYTF	TGCAGCGTTGCCCTAGGGTCCAACTATGGCTACACCTTC
TRBV28	15	TRBJ1-5	many	TRBD1	CASRGQGVRNQPQHF	TGTGCCAGCAGAGGACAGGGGGTTCGCAATCAGCCCCAGCATTTT
TRBV6-1	15	TRBJ2-2	NA	NA	CASRTGQRVTGELFF	TGTGCCAGCAGGACGGGACAAAGGGTCACCGGGGAGCTGTTTTTT
TRBV6-1	12	TRBJ2-3	NA	NA	CASGRGGGTQYF	TGTGCCAGCGGTCGGGGCGGAGGTACGCAGTATTTT
TRBV6-1	14	TRBJ2-1	few	TRBD1	CASSVDRGPDEQFF	TGTGCCAGCAGTGTGGACAGGGGGCCTGATGAGCAGTTCTTC
TRBV11-3	14	TRBJ2-1	NA	NA	CASSPGGLGNEQFF	TGTGCCAGCAGCCCTGGAGGCCTCGGTAATGAGCAGTTCTTC
TRBV3-1	16	TRBJ2-7	NA	TRBD1	CASSQAGLGQGYEQYF	TGTGCCAGCAGCCAAGCGGGATTGGGACAGGGATACGAGCAGTACTTC
TRBV7-9	15	TRBJ1-2	few	NA	CASSSQNFGPDGYTF	TGTGCCAGCAGCTCCCAAAACTTCGGACCGGACGGCTACACCTTC
TRBV4-1	21	TRBJ2-3	many	TRBD2	CASSLASRLAGGPTSTDTQYF	TGCGCCAGCAGCCTTGCCTCCAGACTAGCGGGGGGGCCGACTAGCACAGATACGCAGTATTTT
TRBV7-9	15	TRBJ2-1	NA	NA	CASSYSRELRNEQFF	TGTGCCAGCAGCTACTCCAGGGAACTGAGGAATGAGCAGTTCTTC
TRBV28	16	TRBJ1-5	NA	NA	CASSLPRQLGNQPQHF	TGTGCCAGCAGTTTGCCCCGGCAGCTCGGCAATCAGCCCCAGCATTTT
TRBV12-3/TRBV12-4	13	TRBJ1-2	many	NA	CASSLRPNYGYTF	TGTGCCAGCAGTTTACGCCCTAACTATGGCTACACCTTC
TRBV2	13	TRBJ2-7	NA	NA	CASSEGTYYEQYF	TGTGCCAGCAGTGAGGGGACCTACTACGAGCAGTACTTC
TRBV6-2/TRBV6-3	14	TRBJ1-1	NA	NA	CASSYSGLITEAFF	TGTGCCAGCAGTTACTCCGGGTTGATCACTGAAGCTTTCTTT
TRBV28	14	TRBJ1-4	NA	NA	CASSFRVEVEKLFF	TGTGCCAGCAGTTTTCGAGTGGAAGTTGAAAAACTGTTTTTT
TRBV5-4	13	TRBJ1-2	few	NA	CASSFGTEYGYTF	TGTGCCAGCAGCTTTGGGACCGAGTATGGCTACACCTTC
TRBV12-3/TRBV12-4	12	TRBJ1-5	few	NA	CARGAGHQPQHF	TGTGCCCGCGGGGCAGGCCATCAGCCCCAGCATTTT
TRBV29-1	14	TRBJ2-2	few	NA	CSVSGFANTGELFF	TGCAGCGTTTCAGGGTTCGCGAACACCGGGGAGCTGTTTTTT
TRBV5-1	17	TRBJ2-5	once	TRBD2	CASSLGASGRAQETQYF	TGCGCCAGCAGCTTGGGGGCTAGCGGGAGGGCCCAGGAGACCCAGTACTTC
TRBV15	14	TRBJ2-7	NA	NA	CATSRVLSGREQYF	TGTGCCACCAGCAGAGTTTTGAGCGGGCGGGAGCAGTACTTC
TRBV9	15	TRBJ2-7	once	NA	CASSPNSGSTYEQYF	TGTGCCAGCAGCCCCAATAGCGGATCTACCTACGAGCAGTACTTC
TRBV12-3/TRBV12-4	13	TRBJ2-5	few	NA	CASSLSRRETQYF	TGTGCCAGCAGTTTAAGCAGAAGAGAGACCCAGTACTTC
TRBV20-1	11	TRBJ2-7	NA	NA	CSATDAYEQYF	TGCAGTGCTACCGACGCCTACGAGCAGTACTTC
TRBV27	14	TRBJ2-1	few	NA	CASSFSVNVRQQFF	TGTGCCAGCAGTTTCAGCGTGAACGTGAGGCAGCAGTTCTTC
TRBV6-5	12	TRBJ1-3	many	NA	CASRASGNTIYF	TGTGCCAGCAGGGCTAGTGGAAACACCATATATTTT
TRBV5-1	14	TRBJ2-5	NA	TRBD1	CASSGGQPQETQYF	TGCGCCAGCAGCGGGGGACAGCCTCAAGAGACCCAGTACTTC
TRBV20-1	13	TRBJ1-5	NA	TRBD1	CSARQGTNQPQHF	TGCAGTGCCAGACAGGGCACCAATCAGCCCCAGCATTTT
TRBV11-1	13	TRBJ2-7	few	NA	CASSSPGTAEQYF	TGTGCCAGCAGCTCCCCAGGGACTGCCGAGCAGTACTTC
TRBV28	11	TRBJ1-2	few	NA	CASRRVHGYTF	TGTGCCAGCCGCCGCGTCCATGGCTACACCTTC
TRBV7-2	15	TRBJ1-5	NA	TRBD1	CASSGTGVRNQPQHF	TGTGCCAGCAGCGGCACAGGGGTACGCAATCAGCCCCAGCATTTT
TRBV7-8	15	TRBJ2-7	NA	NA	CASSLERDSGYEQYF	TGTGCCAGCAGCTTAGAACGGGATTCTGGCTACGAGCAGTACTTC
TRBV18	13	TRBJ2-1	NA	NA	CASSINRFNEQFF	TGTGCCAGCTCAATTAACAGGTTCAATGAGCAGTTCTTC
TRBV4-3	19	TRBJ2-5	few	NA	CASSHYPVGSGGIQETQYF	TGCGCCAGCAGCCATTACCCCGTTGGGTCAGGGGGGATCCAAGAGACCCAGTACTTC
TRBV5-3	17	TRBJ1-5	few	NA	CARSLGPYRANNQPQHF	TGTGCCAGAAGCTTGGGCCCTTACAGGGCTAACAATCAGCCCCAGCATTTT
TRBV9	20	TRBJ1-2	many	NA	CASSVDDASLRTASNYGYTF	TGTGCCAGCAGCGTAGACGACGCGAGTTTGAGGACAGCCTCTAACTATGGCTACACCTTC
TRBV7-2	15	TRBJ2-3	NA	TRBD2	CASSWTSGNTDTQYF	TGTGCCAGCAGCTGGACTAGCGGGAACACAGATACGCAGTATTTT